The clone carrying this T cell receptor beta chain has a handful of counts. This sample was taken from a study of blood T cell repertoires in COVID-19. Study overall: There were acute and convalescent COVID-19 samples, and they came from the United States, Italy and Spain. Sources were T cells, B-cell-depleted T cells, or PBMCs; the material itself was cDNA or gDNA.

CDR3 length equals 16 residues. With 4 bases clipped from V and 6 bases from J, the junction kept 13 bases outside the gene matches. Germline values: CDR1 SNHLY, CDR2 FYNNEI. In the original processing: Using reference gene primer amplification, nucleated cell counts were estimated. Libraries were prepared by immunoSEQ multiplex PCR; TCRdb keeps only in-frame clonotypes and omits some of them. V and J calls and clone size are as listed in that table; D and trimming were resolved from the DNA. The table shows 97,000 or so clones, with 79% occurring only once. Sequences were obtained from peripheral blood. The gene calls are TRBV2 and TRBJ2-3, with TRBD2 matching 7 bases. This TCR was sampled from a woman aged 80 or over with active or convalescent COVID-19. DNA of the CDR3: TGTGCCAGCAGTGGGTCGGGAGGCCCGGTGGGGGATACGCAGTATTTT. This gives the protein CASSGSGGPVGDTQYF.